This T cell receptor beta chain came from a study of CD4 T cells in relation to SARS-CoV-2 and coronaviruses. V was cut by 6 bases and J by 9 bases, with 11 bases left in between. The CDR3 is 11 amino acids. Germline lookup yields CDR1 KGHSH and CDR2 LQKENI. General observations from the study: Compared with monoreactive clones, crossreactive clones showed significantly weaker SARS-CoV-2 expansion.

Comment on this clone: Its antigen is currently unknown.

CD4+ T cells from unexposed donors were obtained before the COVID-19 pandemic (2011-2018). Naive and memory CD4+ T cells came from enriched cryopreserved PBMCs. Deep TCR-beta sequencing used DNA from uncultured naive and memory CD4+ T cells. The data were produced by immunoSEQ multiplex PCR, yet TCRdb's version contains in-frame clones alone and is incomplete. The data hold about 70,000 clones, with over 80% observed a single time. Material: memory CD4+ T cells from PBMCs. The rearrangement joins TRBV18 to TRBJ1-1; D is unclear. This TCR derives from a human donor in good health. Written as DNA, the CDR3 is TGTGCCAGCTCCACCGAAAACCAAGCTTTCTTT. Protein sequence: CASSTENQAFF. The full variable domain, completed using reference TRBV18 and TRBJ1-1, is NAGVMQNPRHLVRRRGQEARLRCSPMKGHSHVYWYRQLPEEGLKFMVYLQKENIIDESGMPKERFSAEFPKEGPSILRIQQVVRGDSAAYFCASSTENQAFFGQGTRLTVV.